This TCR beta chain was profiled in a study of T cells in Graves' hyperthyroidism and ophthalmopathy. Germline V gene lookup returns CDR1 DFQATT and CDR2 SNEGSKA (reference sequence). This CDR3 is built from 13 residues. There were TCR beta CDR3 regions amplified from RNA transcripts. In the first-round RT-PCR of the TCR CDR3, the HTBI primer set was used. TCRdb itself ran the multiplex PCR reads through MiXCR, one entry per CDR3 protein. The sample shows 350,000 or so distinct CDR3 sequences, roughly 18% of them seen only once. Details on this clonotype: The junction and the germline gene differ at one end; a read error may be behind it.

The receptor's source is a woman in her fifties or sixties with Graves' hyperthyroidism. This chain connects TRBV20-1 to TRBJ1-2; D is unclear. Sequenced input: blood. Written as DNA, the CDR3 is TGCAGTGCTAGCCGGACGGGCGCTAGGGTTCACGCCTTC. This translates into CSASRTGARVHAF.